Here is one T cell receptor beta chain with its context. Germline values: CDR1 MGHRA, CDR2 YSYEKL. V was clipped by 0 bases and J by 3 bases, with 6 bases between them. This CDR3 spans 13 amino acids. The sample belongs to a study of cytomegalovirus exposure and HLA in healthy donors. TCRdb's copy holds only in-frame clones and misses some; the assay was immunoSEQ multiplex PCR. The data contain 95,000 to 150,000 clones, 75% to 90% of them singletons. This sequence joins TRBV4-1 and TRBJ2-7; D remains ambiguous. The sequence came from a woman younger than 35 in good health and CMV-seronegative. Sequencing was done on a sample of PBMCs. Here the CDR3 DNA reads TGCGCCAGCAGCCAAGAACAGATCTACGAGCAGTACTTC. Protein sequence: CASSQEQIYEQYF.